This T cell receptor (beta chain) was identified during a study of blood T cell repertoires in COVID-19. As originally analysed: How many nucleated cells were present was estimated from reference gene primer amplification. This table comes from immunoSEQ multiplex PCR, and its TCRdb copy is limited to in-frame clones, with some not included. The DNA gave D and trimming, while V, J and clone size come from that table. The table lists approximately 150,000 clones, roughly 90% of them singletons. This clonotype originated in a woman aged 55-69 years who had recovered from COVID-19. The sample taken for sequencing was peripheral blood.

CDR3 in DNA: TGCGCCAGCAGCCTAGGACTAGCAGCTAGCACAGATACGCAGTATTTT. Translation: CASSLGLAASTDTQYF. V usage is TRBV5-1 and J usage is TRBJ2-3; 8 bases agree with TRBD2. CDR1 and CDR2 from the germline V gene are SGHRS and YFSETQ. The V gene end was trimmed by 4 bases and the J gene end by 0 bases; junction bases not matched to a gene: 7. The CDR3 has 16 residues.